At least ten counts were recorded for the clone carrying this T cell receptor beta chain. The data were obtained in a study of read filtering for tumor transcriptome and immune sequencing. From germline, CDR1 is DFQATT and CDR2 SNEGSKA (reference sequence). Between the trimmed V and J ends, which lost 4 bases and 2 bases, there was a span of 15 bases. The CDR3 spans 14 residues. This library used approximately 390 ng RNA and molecular barcoded adaptors spanning alpha/delta and beta/gamma chains. TCRdb called the reads again in MiXCR, with one record for every CDR3 protein. The data show some 41,000 distinct CDR3 sequences, roughly 15% seen once.

This chain joins TRBV20-1 and TRBJ2-7, with D maybe TRBD1 (6 bases). The receptor was derived from a donor aged 40 or over with multiple myeloma. The sample taken for sequencing was a population of CD138-negative cells sorted from bone marrow. CDR3 residues: CSATPWDKTYEQYF. The CDR3 DNA is TGCAGTGCTACCCCATGGGACAAGACCTACGAGCAGTACTTC.